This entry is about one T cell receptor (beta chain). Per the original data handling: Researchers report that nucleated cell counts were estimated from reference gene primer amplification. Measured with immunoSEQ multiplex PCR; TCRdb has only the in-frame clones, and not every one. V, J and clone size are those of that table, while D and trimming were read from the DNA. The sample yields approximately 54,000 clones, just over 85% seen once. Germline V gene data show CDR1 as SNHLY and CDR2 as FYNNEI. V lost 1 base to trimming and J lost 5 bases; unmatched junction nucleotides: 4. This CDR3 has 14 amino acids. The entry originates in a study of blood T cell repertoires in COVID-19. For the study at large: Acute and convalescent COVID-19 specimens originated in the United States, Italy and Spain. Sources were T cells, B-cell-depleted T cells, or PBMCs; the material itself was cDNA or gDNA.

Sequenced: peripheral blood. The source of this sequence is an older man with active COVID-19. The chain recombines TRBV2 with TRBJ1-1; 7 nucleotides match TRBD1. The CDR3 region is CASSEGSRGTEAFF. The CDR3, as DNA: TGTGCCAGCAGTGAAGGGTCCAGGGGGACTGAAGCTTTCTTT.